This T cell receptor beta chain was found in a study of Ad26.COV2.S vaccination and SARS-CoV-2 variants. Assay used: immunoSEQ multiplex PCR; TCRdb lists only in-frame clones, some missing. Among about 480,000 clones listed, approximately 88% were seen once. This clone was detected only a few times. Looked up from germline, CDR1 is KGHDR and CDR2 is SFDVKD. The V gene end was trimmed by 3 bases and the J gene end by 8 bases; junction bases not matched to a gene: 6. The CDR3 totals 15 residues. Noted treatment: about 20 received Ad26.COV2.S at low or high dose, single or two shots; about 5 received placebo; per-sample allocation not given. Following the first vaccine or placebo injection, samples were taken on day 63. An Ad26 vector was used to express Wuhan-strain SARS-CoV-2 spike as the vaccine.

The sample was peripheral blood, taken in a trial of Ad26.COV2.S vaccine versus placebo. This chain uses TRBV24-1 with TRBJ1-4; the match to TRBD1 covers 9 bases. This clonotype was sampled from a person between 18 and 65 years old who received the Ad26.COV2.S COVID-19 vaccine or a placebo. The CDR3 loop is CATSDPGQGPEKLFF. The CDR3 region has the DNA TGTGCCACCAGTGATCCGGGACAGGGTCCCGAAAAACTGTTTTTT.